This is a list of T cell receptor beta chains from one sample in a study of T cells after yellow fever vaccination. TCRdb re-analysed the 5' RACE reads in MiXCR, keeping a single row per CDR3 protein. The sample records around 100,000 distinct CDR3 sequences, 8% to 9.5% being singletons. This specimen was CD8+ T cells sorted from PBMCs, taken 45 days after the yellow fever booster vaccination. Every receptor here comes from a man between 25 and 39 years old who received the YFV17D yellow fever vaccine. Both conserved end residues are part of each CDR3. A D gene is named only where the DNA matches it firmly. The size of a clone is reported for some rows only, either as once, few or many, or as a class for expanded clones.

V gene	D gene	J gene	clone size	CDR3 DNA	CDR3 protein
TRBV10-1	NA	TRBJ2-7	NA	TGCGCCAGCAGTGAGGCCATCACCTACGAGCAGTACTTC	CASSEAITYEQYF
TRBV29-1	NA	TRBJ2-6	NA	TGCAGCGTTGGGGGTACCGGGACTGGGGAAGTCCTGACTTTC	CSVGGTGTGEVLTF
TRBV6-5	TRBD1	TRBJ2-7	few	TGTGCCAGCACCACTGGACAGGGGGCTATCCCCTACGAGCAGTACTTC	CASTTGQGAIPYEQYF
TRBV20-1	TRBD2	TRBJ2-1	many	TGCAGTGCTGACTCAGCGGGGCCTAATGAGCAGTTCTTC	CSADSAGPNEQFF
TRBV27	NA	TRBJ2-1	NA	TGTGCCAGCAGGCAGGGTGGGAATGAGCAGTTCTTC	CASRQGGNEQFF
TRBV6-2/TRBV6-3	NA	TRBJ2-3	many	TGTGCCAGCAGTTACAAGGTTGCAGATACGCAGTATTTT	CASSYKVADTQYF
TRBV2	NA	TRBJ2-1	few	TGTGCCAGCAGGAGAGGGGAGGACGAGCAGTTCTTC	CASRRGEDEQFF
TRBV5-1	NA	TRBJ2-3	many	TGCGCCAGCAGCCCGTACGTCTCGGGCTTAACAGATACGCAGTATTTT	CASSPYVSGLTDTQYF
TRBV6-5	NA	TRBJ1-4	NA	TGTGCCAGCAGTTACTCGATTAAGGACCACCCATTATCTAATGAAAAACTGTTTTTT	CASSYSIKDHPLSNEKLFF
TRBV4-3	TRBD2	TRBJ2-5	few	TGCGCCAGCAGGCCTAGCGGGAGAAAGGCTTGTGAGACCCAGTACTTC	CASRPSGRKACETQYF
TRBV7-9	NA	TRBJ2-2	many	TGTGCCAGCAAGCCAGGGACCAACACCGGGGAGCTGTTTTTT	CASKPGTNTGELFF
TRBV28	TRBD2	TRBJ2-7	few	TGTGCCAGCAGCGGGGGGAGAGCCTACGAGCAGTACTTC	CASSGGRAYEQYF
TRBV20-1	TRBD1	TRBJ2-4	many	TGCAGTGCCAGGACAGGGGATTTCATTCAGTACTTC	CSARTGDFIQYF
TRBV4-3	NA	TRBJ2-5	NA	TGCGCCAGCAGCCAAGTTTTTCGGGACTACCAAGAGACCCAGTACTTC	CASSQVFRDYQETQYF
TRBV5-6	NA	TRBJ2-1	many	TGTGCCAGCAGCTTGGCCGGGCTAGCCAATGAGCAGTTCTTC	CASSLAGLANEQFF
TRBV12-3/TRBV12-4	NA	TRBJ2-7	many	TGTGCCAGCAGTGCAGGAATAGAGACCTACGAGCAGTACTTC	CASSAGIETYEQYF
TRBV4-2	NA	TRBJ1-4	many	TGTGCCAGCAGCCAAGATTGGATCGCAAATGAAAAACTGTTTTTT	CASSQDWIANEKLFF
TRBV27	NA	TRBJ2-3	many	TGTGCCAGCAGTTTTTCGCCCAACCCTACAGATACGCAGTATTTT	CASSFSPNPTDTQYF
TRBV20-1	NA	TRBJ2-6	NA	TGCAGTGCTAGAGATAGGGACAAGACCTCTGGGGCCAACGTCCTGACTTTC	CSARDRDKTSGANVLTF
TRBV6-2/TRBV6-3	NA	TRBJ2-7	few	TGTGCCAGCAGTTATGAGGAGGGGGCCTACGAGCAGTACTTC	CASSYEEGAYEQYF
TRBV12-3/TRBV12-4	NA	TRBJ2-7	many	TGTGCCAGCAGGGCACCCGATCGACAGGAGCAGTACTTC	CASRAPDRQEQYF
TRBV4-1	NA	TRBJ2-2	NA	TGCGCCAGCAGCCTTGAGACGACACCGAACACCGGGGAGCTGTTTTTT	CASSLETTPNTGELFF
TRBV30	TRBD1	TRBJ1-1	few	TGTGCCTGGAGCCTGGGACAGCAGAACACTGAAGCTTTCTTT	CAWSLGQQNTEAFF
TRBV7-8	NA	TRBJ2-7	NA	TGTGCCAGCAGCTTAGCACGGAACGGAATCGAGCAGTACTTC	CASSLARNGIEQYF
TRBV6-2/TRBV6-3	NA	TRBJ2-5	many	TGTGCCAGCAGTGCCTATCCCGTGGAGACCCAGTACTTC	CASSAYPVETQYF
TRBV9	NA	TRBJ1-2	many	TGTGCCAGCAGCGTAGCTTTCGGAGGCTATGGCTACACCTTC	CASSVAFGGYGYTF
TRBV5-4	NA	TRBJ2-1	many	TGTGCCAGCAGCTTGACTAATGAGCAGTTCTTC	CASSLTNEQFF